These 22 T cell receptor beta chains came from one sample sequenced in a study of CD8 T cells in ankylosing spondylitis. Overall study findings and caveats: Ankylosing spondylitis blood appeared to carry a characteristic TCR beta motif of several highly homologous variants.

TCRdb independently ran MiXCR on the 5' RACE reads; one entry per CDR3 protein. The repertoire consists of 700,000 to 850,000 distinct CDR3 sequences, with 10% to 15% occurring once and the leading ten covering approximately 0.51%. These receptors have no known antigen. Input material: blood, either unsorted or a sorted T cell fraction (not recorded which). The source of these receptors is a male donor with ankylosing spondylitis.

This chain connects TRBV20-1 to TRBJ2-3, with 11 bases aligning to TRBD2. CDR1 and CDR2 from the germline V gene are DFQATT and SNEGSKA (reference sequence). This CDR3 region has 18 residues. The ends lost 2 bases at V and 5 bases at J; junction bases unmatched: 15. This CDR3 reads CSARPLGSGGAAGDTQYF. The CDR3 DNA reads TGCAGTGCTAGACCCCTGGGTAGCGGGGGGGCCGCTGGAGATACGCAGTATTTT.

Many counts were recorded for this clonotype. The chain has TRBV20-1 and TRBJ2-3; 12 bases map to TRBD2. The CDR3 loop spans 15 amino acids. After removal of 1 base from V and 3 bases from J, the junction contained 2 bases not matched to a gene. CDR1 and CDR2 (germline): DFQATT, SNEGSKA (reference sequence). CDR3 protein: CSARGLAGVTDTQYF. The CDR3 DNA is TGCAGTGCTAGAGGACTAGCGGGGGTGACAGATACGCAGTATTTT.

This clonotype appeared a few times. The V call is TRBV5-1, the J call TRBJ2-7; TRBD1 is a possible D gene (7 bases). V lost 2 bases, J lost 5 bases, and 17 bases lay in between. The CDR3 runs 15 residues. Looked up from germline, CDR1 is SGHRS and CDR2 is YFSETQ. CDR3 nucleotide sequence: TGCGCCAGCAGCTTCGCAGGGGGGTTTTGGGACGAGCAGTACTTC. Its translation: CASSFAGGFWDEQYF.

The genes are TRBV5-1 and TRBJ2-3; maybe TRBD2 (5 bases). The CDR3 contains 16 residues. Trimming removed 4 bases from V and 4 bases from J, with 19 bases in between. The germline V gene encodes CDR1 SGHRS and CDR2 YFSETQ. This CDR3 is CASSPGWAGGSDTQYF. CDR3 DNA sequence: TGCGCCAGCAGCCCCGGATGGGCGGGCGGCTCAGATACGCAGTATTTT.

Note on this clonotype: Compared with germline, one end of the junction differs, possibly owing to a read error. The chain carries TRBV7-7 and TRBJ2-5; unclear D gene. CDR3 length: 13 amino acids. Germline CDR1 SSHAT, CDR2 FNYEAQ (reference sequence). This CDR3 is CASSLGQVETQYF. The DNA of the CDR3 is TGTGCTAGCAGCTTAGGTCAGGTAGAGACCCAGTACTTC.

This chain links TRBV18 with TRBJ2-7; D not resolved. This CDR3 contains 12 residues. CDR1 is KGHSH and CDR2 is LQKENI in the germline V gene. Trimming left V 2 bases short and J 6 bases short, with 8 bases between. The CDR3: CASSPNLSEQYF. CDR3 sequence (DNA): TGTGCCAGCTCACCAAATCTCTCCGAGCAGTACTTC. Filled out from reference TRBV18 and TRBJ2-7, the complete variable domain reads NAGVMQNPRHLVRRRGQEARLRCSPMKGHSHVYWYRQLPEEGLKFMVYLQKENIIDESGMPKERFSAEFPKEGPSILRIQQVVRGDSAAYFCASSPNLSEQYFGPGTRLTVT.

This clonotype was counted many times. The CDR3 DNA reads as TGTGCCAGCAGCCCCGGAAAGGGATTCTCCTACGAGCAGTACTTC. Residues: CASSPGKGFSYEQYF. V gene TRBV7-2 combines with J gene TRBJ2-7; D uncertain. Per germline, CDR1 SGHTA and CDR2 FQGNSA. V was trimmed by 5 bases and J by 0 bases, leaving 14 bases between them. The CDR3 extends over 15 amino acids.

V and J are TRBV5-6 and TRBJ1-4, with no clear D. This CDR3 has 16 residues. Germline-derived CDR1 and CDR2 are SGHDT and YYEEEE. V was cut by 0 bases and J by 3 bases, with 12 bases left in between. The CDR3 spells CASSLAPQISNEKLFF. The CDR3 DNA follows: TGTGCCAGCAGCTTGGCCCCACAGATATCTAATGAAAAACTGTTTTTT.

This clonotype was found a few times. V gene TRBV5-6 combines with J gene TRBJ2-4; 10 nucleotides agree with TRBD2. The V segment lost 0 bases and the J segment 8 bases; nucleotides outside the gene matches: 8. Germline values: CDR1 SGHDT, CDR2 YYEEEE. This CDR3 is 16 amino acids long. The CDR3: CASSLGSGRAGDIQYF. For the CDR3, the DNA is TGTGCCAGCAGCTTGGGGAGCGGGAGGGCCGGGGACATTCAGTACTTC. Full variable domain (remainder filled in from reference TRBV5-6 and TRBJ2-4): DAGVTQSPTHLIKTRGQQVTLRCSPKSGHDTVSWYQQALGQGPQFIFQYYEEEERQRGNFPDRFSGHQFPNYSSELNVNALLLGDSALYLCASSLGSGRAGDIQYFGAGTRLSVL.

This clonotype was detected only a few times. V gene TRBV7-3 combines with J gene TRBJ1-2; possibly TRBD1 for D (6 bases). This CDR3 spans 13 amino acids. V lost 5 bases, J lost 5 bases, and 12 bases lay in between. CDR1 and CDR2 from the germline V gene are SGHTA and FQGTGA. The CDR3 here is CASSAGTQYGYTF. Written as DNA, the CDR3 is TGTGCCAGCAGCGCCGGGACACAGTATGGCTACACCTTC.

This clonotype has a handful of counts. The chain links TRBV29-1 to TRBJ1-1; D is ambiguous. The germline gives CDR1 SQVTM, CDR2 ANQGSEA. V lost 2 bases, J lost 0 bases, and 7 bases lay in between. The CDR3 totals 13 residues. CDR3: CSVEPLMNTEAFF. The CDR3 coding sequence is TGCAGCGTTGAACCGCTCATGAACACTGAAGCTTTCTTT.

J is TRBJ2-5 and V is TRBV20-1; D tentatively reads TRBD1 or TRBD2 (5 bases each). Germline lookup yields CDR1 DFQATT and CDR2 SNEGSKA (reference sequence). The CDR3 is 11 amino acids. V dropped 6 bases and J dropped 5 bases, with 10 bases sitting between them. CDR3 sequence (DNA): TGCAGTGCCAGTGAGGGGGAGACCCAGTACTTC. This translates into CSASEGETQYF.

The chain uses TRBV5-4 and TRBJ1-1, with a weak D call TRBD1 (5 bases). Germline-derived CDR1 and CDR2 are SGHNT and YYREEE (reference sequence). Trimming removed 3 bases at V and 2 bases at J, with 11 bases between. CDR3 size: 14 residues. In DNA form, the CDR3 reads TGTGCCAGCAGCTCGGGACCACGAAACACTGAAGCTTTCTTT. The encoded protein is CASSSGPRNTEAFF.

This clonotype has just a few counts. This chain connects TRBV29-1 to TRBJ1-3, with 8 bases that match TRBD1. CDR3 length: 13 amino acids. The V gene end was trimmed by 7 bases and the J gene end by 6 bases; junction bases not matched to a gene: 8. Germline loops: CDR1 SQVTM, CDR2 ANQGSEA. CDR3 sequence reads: CSARAGQENTIYF. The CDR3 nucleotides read TGCAGCGCCCGCGCGGGACAGGAAAACACCATATATTTT.

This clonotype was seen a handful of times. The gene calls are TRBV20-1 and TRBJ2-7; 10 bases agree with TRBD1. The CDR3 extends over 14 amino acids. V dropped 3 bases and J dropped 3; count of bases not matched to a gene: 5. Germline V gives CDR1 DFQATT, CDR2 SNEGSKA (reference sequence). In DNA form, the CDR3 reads TGCAGTGCTAGGCCGACAGGGGGCTTCTACGAGCAGTACTTC. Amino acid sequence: CSARPTGGFYEQYF.

The CDR3 nucleotides are TGCAGTGCGGCTGTACTAGCGGAAGAGACCCAGTACTTC. Its protein is CSAAVLAEETQYF. The J gene is TRBJ2-5, the V gene TRBV20-1; 8 bases match TRBD2. V lost 6 bases and J lost 3; bases outside the gene matches: 6. The CDR3 loop spans 13 amino acids. Germline V gene data show CDR1 as DFQATT and CDR2 as SNEGSKA (reference sequence).

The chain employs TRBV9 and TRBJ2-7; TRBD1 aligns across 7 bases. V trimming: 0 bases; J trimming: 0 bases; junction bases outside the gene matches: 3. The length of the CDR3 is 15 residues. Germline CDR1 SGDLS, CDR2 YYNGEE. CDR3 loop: CASSVEQGSSYEQYF. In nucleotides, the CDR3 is TGTGCCAGCAGCGTAGAACAGGGGAGCTCCTACGAGCAGTACTTC.

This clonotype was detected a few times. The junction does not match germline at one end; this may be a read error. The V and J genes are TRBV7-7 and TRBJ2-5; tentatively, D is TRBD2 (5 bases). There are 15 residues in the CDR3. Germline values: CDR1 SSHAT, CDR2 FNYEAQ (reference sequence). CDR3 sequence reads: CASSLAMTGQETQYF. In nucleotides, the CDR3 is TGTGCTAGCAGCTTAGCGATGACGGGCCAAGAGACCCAGTACTTC.

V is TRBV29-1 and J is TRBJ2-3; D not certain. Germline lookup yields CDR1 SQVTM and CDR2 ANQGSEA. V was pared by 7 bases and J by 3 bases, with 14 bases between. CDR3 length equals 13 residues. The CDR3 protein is CSALTQQTDTQYF. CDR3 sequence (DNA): TGCAGCGCCTTAACCCAACAGACAGATACGCAGTATTTT.

The CDR3 DNA is TGTGCCAGCAGTTTAGCGCTATCCGCGGGTCAGCCCCAGCATTTT. This encodes CASSLALSAGQPQHF. The chain employs TRBV12-3 or TRBV12-4 and TRBJ1-5; D is undetermined. Trimming removed 0 bases from V and 6 bases from J, with 12 bases in between. This CDR3 is 15 amino acids long.

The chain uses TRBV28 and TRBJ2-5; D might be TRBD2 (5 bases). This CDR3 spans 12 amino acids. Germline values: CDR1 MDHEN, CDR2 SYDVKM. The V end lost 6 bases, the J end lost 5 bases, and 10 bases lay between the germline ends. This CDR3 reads CASRKGVETQYF. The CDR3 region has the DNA TGTGCCAGCAGAAAGGGAGTGGAGACCCAGTACTTC.

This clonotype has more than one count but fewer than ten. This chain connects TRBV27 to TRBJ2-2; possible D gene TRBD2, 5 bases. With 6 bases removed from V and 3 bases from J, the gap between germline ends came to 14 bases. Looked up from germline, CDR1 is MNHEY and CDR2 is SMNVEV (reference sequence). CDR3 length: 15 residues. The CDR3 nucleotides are TGTGCCAGCAGGACTATAGCCCCCGACACCGGGGAGCTGTTTTTT. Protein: CASRTIAPDTGELFF.